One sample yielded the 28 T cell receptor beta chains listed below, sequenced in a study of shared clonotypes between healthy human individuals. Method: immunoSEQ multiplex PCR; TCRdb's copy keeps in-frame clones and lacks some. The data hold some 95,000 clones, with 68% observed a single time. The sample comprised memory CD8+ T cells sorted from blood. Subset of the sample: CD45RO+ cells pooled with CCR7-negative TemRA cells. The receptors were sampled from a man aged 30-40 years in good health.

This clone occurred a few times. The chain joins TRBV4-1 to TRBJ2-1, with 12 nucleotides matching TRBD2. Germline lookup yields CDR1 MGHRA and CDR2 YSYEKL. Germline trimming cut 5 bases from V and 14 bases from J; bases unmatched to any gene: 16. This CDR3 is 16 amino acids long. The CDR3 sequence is CASSWNLAGGPKSKFF. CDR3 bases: TGCGCCAGCAGCTGGAATCTAGCGGGAGGGCCGAAATCGAAGTTCTTC.

The CDR3, as DNA: TGCAGCGTTGGGGCGGGGGGCGAAGGCTACGAGCAGTACTTC. It yields the protein CSVGAGGEGYEQYF. This chain uses TRBV29-1 with TRBJ2-7, with 8 bases matching TRBD2. J was trimmed by 3 bases and V by 4 bases; bases with no gene match: 8. The CDR3 length is 14 residues. Germline V CDR1 and CDR2: SQVTM, ANQGSEA.

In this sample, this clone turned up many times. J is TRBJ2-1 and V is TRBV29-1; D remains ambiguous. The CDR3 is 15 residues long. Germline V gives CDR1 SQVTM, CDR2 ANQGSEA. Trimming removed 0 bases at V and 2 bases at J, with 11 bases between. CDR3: CSVEDLGNTYNEQFF. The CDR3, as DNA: TGCAGCGTTGAAGACCTGGGGAACACCTACAATGAGCAGTTCTTC.

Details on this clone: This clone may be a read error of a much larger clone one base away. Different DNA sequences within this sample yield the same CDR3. In DNA, the CDR3 is TGTGCTAGCAGTTCCCGGGACAGGGGAAGAGATACGCAGTATTTT. Protein sequence: CASSSRDRGRDTQYF. The V and J genes are TRBV2 and TRBJ2-3, with 10 bases lining up with TRBD1. CDR3 length: 15 amino acids. Germline V CDR1 and CDR2: SNHLY, FYNNEI. Drawing the rest from reference TRBV2 and TRBJ2-3, the complete variable domain is EPEVTQTPSHQVTQMGQEVILRCVPISNHLYFYWYRQILGQKVEFLVSFYNNEISEKSEIFDDQFSVERPDGSNFTLKIRSTKLEDSAMYFCASSSRDRGRDTQYFGPGTRLTVL.

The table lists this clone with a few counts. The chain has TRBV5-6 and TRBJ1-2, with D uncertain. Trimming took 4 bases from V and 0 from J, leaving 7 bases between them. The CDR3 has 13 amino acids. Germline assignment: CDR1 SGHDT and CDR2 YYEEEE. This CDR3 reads CASSRSTNYGYTF. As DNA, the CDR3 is TGTGCCAGCAGCAGAAGCACTAACTATGGCTACACCTTC.

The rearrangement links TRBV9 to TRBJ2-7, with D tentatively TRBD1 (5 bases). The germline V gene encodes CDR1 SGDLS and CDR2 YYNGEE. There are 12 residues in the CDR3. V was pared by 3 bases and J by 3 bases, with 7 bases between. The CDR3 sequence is CASSAQGYEQYF. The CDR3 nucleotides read TGTGCCAGCAGCGCCCAGGGCTACGAGCAGTACTTC. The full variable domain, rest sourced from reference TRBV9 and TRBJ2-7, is DSGVTQTPKHLITATGQRVTLRCSPRSGDLSVYWYQQSLDQGLQFLIQYYNGEERAKGNILERFSAQQFPDLHSELNLSSLELGDSALYFCASSAQGYEQYFGPGTRLTVT.

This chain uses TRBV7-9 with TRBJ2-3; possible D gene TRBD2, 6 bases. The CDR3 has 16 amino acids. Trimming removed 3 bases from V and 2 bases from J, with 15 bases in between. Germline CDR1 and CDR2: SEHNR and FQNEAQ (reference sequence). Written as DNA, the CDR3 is TGTGCCAGCAGCTTGGAAGCGGGCTGGTCCACAGATACGCAGTATTTT. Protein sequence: CASSLEAGWSTDTQYF.

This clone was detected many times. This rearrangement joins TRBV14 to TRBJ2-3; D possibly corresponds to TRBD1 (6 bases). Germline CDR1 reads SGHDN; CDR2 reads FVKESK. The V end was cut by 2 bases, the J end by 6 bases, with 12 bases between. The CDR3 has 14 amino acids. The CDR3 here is CASSQWGREDTQYF. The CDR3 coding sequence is TGTGCCAGCAGCCAATGGGGGCGCGAGGATACGCAGTATTTT.

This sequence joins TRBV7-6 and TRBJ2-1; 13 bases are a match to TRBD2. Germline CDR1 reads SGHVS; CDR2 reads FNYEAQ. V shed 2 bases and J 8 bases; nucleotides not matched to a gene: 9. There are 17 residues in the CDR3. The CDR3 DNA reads TGTGCCAGCAGCTTAAAGGGGACTAGCGGGATTTGGGATGAGCAGTTCTTC. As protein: CASSLKGTSGIWDEQFF.

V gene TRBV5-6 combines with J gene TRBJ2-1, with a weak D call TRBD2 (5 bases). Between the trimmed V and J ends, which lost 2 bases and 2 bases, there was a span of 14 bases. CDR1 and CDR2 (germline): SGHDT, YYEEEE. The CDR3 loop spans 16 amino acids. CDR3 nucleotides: TGTGCCAGCAGCTTCCGGGGAACCTCCCCCTACAATGAGCAGTTCTTC. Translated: CASSFRGTSPYNEQFF. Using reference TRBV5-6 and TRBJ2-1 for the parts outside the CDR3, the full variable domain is DAGVTQSPTHLIKTRGQQVTLRCSPKSGHDTVSWYQQALGQGPQFIFQYYEEEERQRGNFPDRFSGHQFPNYSSELNVNALLLGDSALYLCASSFRGTSPYNEQFFGPGTRLTVL.

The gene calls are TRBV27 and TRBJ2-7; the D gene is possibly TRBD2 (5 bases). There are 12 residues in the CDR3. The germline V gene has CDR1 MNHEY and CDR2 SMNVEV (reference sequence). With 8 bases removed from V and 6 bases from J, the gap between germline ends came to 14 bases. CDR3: CASLDPAGEQYF. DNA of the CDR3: TGTGCCAGCCTCGACCCCGCGGGCGAGCAGTACTTC.

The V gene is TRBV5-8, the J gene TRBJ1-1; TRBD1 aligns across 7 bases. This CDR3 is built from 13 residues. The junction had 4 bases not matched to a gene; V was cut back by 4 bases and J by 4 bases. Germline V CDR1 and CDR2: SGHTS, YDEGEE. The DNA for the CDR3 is TGTGCCAGCAGCACAACAGGGGCCACTGAAGCTTTCTTT. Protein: CASSTTGATEAFF.

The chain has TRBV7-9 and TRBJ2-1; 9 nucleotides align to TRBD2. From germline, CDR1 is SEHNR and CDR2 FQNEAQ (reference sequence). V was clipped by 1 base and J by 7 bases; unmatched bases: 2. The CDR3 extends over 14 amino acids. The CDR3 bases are TGTGCCAGCAGCTTAGTAGCGGGGGAAAATGAGCAGTTCTTC. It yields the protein CASSLVAGENEQFF.

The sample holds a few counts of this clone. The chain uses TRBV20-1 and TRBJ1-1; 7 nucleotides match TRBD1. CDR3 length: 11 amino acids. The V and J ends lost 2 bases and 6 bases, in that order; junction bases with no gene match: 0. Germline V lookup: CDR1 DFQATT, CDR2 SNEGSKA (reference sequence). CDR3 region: CSARQGAEAFF. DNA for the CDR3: TGCAGTGCTAGACAGGGGGCTGAAGCTTTCTTT.

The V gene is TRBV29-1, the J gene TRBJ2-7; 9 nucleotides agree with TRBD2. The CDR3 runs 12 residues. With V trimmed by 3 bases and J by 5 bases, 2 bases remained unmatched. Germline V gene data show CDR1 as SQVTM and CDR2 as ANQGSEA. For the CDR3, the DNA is TGCAGCGTTGACTTAGCGGGAGACGAGCAGTACTTC. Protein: CSVDLAGDEQYF.

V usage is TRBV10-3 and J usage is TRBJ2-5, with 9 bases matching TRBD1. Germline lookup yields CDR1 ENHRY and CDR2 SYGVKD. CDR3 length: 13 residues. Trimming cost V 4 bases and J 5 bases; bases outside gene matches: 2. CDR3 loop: CAISGTGEETQYF. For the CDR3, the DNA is TGTGCCATCAGTGGGACAGGGGAGGAGACCCAGTACTTC.

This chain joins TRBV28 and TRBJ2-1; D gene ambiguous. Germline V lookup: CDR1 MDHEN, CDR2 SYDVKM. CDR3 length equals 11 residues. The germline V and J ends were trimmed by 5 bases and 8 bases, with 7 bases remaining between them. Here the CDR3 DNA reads TGTGCCAGCAGTCTTGTCTATGAGCAGTTCTTC. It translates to CASSLVYEQFF.

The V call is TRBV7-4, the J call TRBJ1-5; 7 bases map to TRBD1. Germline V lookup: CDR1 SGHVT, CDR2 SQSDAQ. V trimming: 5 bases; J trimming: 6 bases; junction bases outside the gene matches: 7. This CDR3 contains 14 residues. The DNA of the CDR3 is TGTGCCAGCAGCGCAGGGGGGTTTGGTCAGCCCCAGCATTTT. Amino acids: CASSAGGFGQPQHF. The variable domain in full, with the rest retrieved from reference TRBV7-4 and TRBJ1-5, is GAGVSQSPRYKVAKRGRDVALRCDSISGHVTLYWYRQTLGQGSEVLTYSQSDAQRDKSGRPSGRFSAERPERSVSTLKIQRTEQGDSAVYLCASSAGGFGQPQHFGDGTRLSIL.

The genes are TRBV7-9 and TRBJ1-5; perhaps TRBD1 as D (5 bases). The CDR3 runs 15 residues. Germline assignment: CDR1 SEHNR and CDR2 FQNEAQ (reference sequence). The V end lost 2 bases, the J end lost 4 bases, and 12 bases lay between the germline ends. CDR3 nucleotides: TGTGCCAGCAGCTTAACGGGGCCAGGTAATCAGCCCCAGCATTTT. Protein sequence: CASSLTGPGNQPQHF. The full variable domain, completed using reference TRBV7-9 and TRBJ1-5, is DTGVSQNPRHKITKRGQNVTFRCDPISEHNRLYWYRQTLGQGPEFLTYFQNEAQLEKSRLLSDRFSAERPKGSFSTLEIQRTEQGDSAMYLCASSLTGPGNQPQHFGDGTRLSIL.

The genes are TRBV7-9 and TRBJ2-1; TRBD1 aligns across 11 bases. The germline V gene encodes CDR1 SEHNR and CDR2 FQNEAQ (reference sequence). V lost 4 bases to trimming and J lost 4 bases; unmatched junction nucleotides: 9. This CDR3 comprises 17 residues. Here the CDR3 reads CASSSLPDRGLYNEQFF. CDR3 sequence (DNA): TGTGCCAGCAGCTCACTTCCGGACAGGGGGCTTTACAATGAGCAGTTCTTC. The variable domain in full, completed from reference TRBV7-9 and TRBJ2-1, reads DTGVSQNPRHKITKRGQNVTFRCDPISEHNRLYWYRQTLGQGPEFLTYFQNEAQLEKSRLLSDRFSAERPKGSFSTLEIQRTEQGDSAMYLCASSSLPDRGLYNEQFFGPGTRLTVL.

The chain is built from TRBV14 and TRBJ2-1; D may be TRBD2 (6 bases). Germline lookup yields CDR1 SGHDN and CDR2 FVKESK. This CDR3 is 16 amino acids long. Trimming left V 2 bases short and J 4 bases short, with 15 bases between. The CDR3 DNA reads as TGTGCCAGCAGCCAAATAGCGACGGGACTGTACAATGAGCAGTTCTTC. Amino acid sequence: CASSQIATGLYNEQFF.

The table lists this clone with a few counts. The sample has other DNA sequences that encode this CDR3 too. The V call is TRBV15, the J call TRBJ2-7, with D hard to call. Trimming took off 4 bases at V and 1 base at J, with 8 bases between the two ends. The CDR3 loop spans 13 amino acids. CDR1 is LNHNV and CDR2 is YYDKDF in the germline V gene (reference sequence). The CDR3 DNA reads TGTGCCACCAGCAAAGATCTGTCCTACGAGCAGTACTTC. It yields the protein CATSKDLSYEQYF.

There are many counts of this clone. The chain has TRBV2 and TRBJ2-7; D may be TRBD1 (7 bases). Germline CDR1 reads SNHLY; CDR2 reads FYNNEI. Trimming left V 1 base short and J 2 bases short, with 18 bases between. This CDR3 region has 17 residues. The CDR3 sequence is CASSEDRPAGGTYEQYF. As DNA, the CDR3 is TGTGCCAGCAGTGAAGACCGTCCGGCAGGGGGGACCTACGAGCAGTACTTC.

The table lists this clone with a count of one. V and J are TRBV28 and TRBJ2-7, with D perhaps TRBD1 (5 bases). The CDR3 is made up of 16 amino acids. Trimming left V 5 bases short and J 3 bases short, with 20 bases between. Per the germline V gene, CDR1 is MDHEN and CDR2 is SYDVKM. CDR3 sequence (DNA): TGTGCCAGCAGTCCACCCCGTGCCAGGGCTTTCTACGAGCAGTACTTC. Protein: CASSPPRARAFYEQYF.

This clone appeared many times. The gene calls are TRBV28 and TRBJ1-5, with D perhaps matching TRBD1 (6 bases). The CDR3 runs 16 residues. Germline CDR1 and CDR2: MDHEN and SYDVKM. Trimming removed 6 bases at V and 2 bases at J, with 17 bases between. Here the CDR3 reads CASRLQRAGGNQPQHF. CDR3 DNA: TGTGCCAGCAGACTACAAAGGGCAGGGGGCAATCAGCCCCAGCATTTT.

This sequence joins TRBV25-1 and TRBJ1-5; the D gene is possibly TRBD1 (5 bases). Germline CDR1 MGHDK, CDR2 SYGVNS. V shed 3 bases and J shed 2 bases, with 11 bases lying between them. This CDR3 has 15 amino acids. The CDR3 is CASSETGEGNQPQHF. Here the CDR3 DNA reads TGTGCCAGCAGTGAGACGGGGGAAGGCAATCAGCCCCAGCATTTT.

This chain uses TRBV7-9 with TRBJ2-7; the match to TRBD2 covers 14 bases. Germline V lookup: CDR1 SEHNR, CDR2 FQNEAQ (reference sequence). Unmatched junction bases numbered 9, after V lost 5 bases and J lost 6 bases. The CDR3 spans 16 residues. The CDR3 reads CASSPDGTSGSGEQYF. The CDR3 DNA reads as TGTGCCAGCAGCCCAGACGGGACTAGCGGGAGCGGCGAGCAGTACTTC.

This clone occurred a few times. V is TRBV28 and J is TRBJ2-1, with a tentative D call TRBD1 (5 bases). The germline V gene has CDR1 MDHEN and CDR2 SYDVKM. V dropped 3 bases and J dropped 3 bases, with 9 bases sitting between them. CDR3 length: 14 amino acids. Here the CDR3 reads CASSFRVDYNEQFF. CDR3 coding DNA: TGTGCCAGCAGTTTCAGGGTTGACTACAATGAGCAGTTCTTC.